This is a list of T cell receptor beta chains from one sample in a study of beta chain features in type 1 diabetes. The method was immunoSEQ multiplex PCR; TCRdb's version includes in-frame clones alone and lacks a portion of them. The sample includes 680,000 or so clones, 10% to 15% of them seen just once. The sequencing input was naive CD4+ T cells from blood. Source of these receptors: a man between 18 and 35 years old with type 1 diabetes. The CDR3 runs from the conserved cysteine through the conserved F or W. Fields, in order: V gene, D gene, clone size, J gene, CDR3 protein, CDR3 DNA. A D gene is named only where the DNA matches it firmly. Only some rows state a clone size, as once, few, many or a class for expanded clones.

V gene: TRBV14; D gene: .; clone size: few; J gene: TRBJ1-1; CDR3 protein: CASSVVPDTEAFF; CDR3 DNA: TGTGCCAGCAGCGTCGTCCCGGACACTGAAGCTTTCTTT
V gene: TRBV28; D gene: .; clone size: .; J gene: TRBJ2-5; CDR3 protein: CASSLDQGFQETQYF; CDR3 DNA: TGTGCCAGCAGTTTAGATCAGGGCTTTCAAGAGACCCAGTACTTC
V gene: TRBV4-1; D gene: .; clone size: few; J gene: TRBJ2-7; CDR3 protein: CASSQIPAQETYEQYF; CDR3 DNA: TGCGCCAGCAGCCAGATACCAGCCCAAGAAACCTACGAGCAGTACTTC
V gene: TRBV5-1; D gene: .; clone size: .; J gene: TRBJ2-3; CDR3 protein: CASRLNWGGLRNTDTQYF; CDR3 DNA: TGCGCCAGCAGACTCAACTGGGGAGGACTACGAAACACAGATACGCAGTATTTT
V gene: TRBV9; D gene: .; clone size: .; J gene: TRBJ1-2; CDR3 protein: CASSDRADYGYTF; CDR3 DNA: TGTGCCAGCAGCGATAGGGCAGATTATGGCTACACCTTC
V gene: TRBV10-1; D gene: .; clone size: .; J gene: TRBJ2-5; CDR3 protein: CASSESAGTRAETQYF; CDR3 DNA: TGCGCCAGCAGTGAGTCCGCCGGGACACGGGCGGAGACCCAGTACTTC
V gene: TRBV30; D gene: .; clone size: few; J gene: TRBJ2-3; CDR3 protein: CAWRRGVTDTQYF; CDR3 DNA: TGTGCCTGGAGGCGCGGGGTCACAGATACGCAGTATTTT
V gene: TRBV18; D gene: .; clone size: .; J gene: TRBJ2-3; CDR3 protein: CASSPPWGPSTDTQYF; CDR3 DNA: TGTGCCAGCTCACCACCCTGGGGACCTAGCACAGATACGCAGTATTTT
V gene: TRBV30; D gene: TRBD2; clone size: .; J gene: TRBJ2-1; CDR3 protein: CAWKGGKVAGYNEQFF; CDR3 DNA: TGTGCCTGGAAGGGTGGGAAGGTAGCGGGGTACAATGAGCAGTTCTTC
V gene: TRBV6-6; D gene: TRBD2; clone size: few; J gene: TRBJ2-3; CDR3 protein: CATGGESTDTQYF; CDR3 DNA: TGTGCGACGGGAGGGGAGAGCACAGATACGCAGTATTTT
V gene: TRBV7-2; D gene: .; clone size: .; J gene: TRBJ1-2; CDR3 protein: CASSSGTLRYGYTF; CDR3 DNA: TGTGCCAGCAGCTCGGGGACACTGCGGTATGGCTACACCTTC
V gene: TRBV6-4; D gene: .; clone size: .; J gene: TRBJ2-1; CDR3 protein: CASSDSPRVVEQFF; CDR3 DNA: TGTGCCAGCAGTGACTCCCCTCGGGTGGTTGAGCAGTTCTTC
V gene: TRBV4-1; D gene: TRBD2; clone size: .; J gene: TRBJ2-5; CDR3 protein: CASSQGTSGQETQYF; CDR3 DNA: TGCGCCAGCAGCCAAGGTACTAGCGGCCAAGAGACCCAGTACTTC
V gene: TRBV5-8; D gene: TRBD1; clone size: .; J gene: TRBJ2-3; CDR3 protein: CASSGGTGLLTDTQYF; CDR3 DNA: TGTGCCAGCAGTGGGGGGACAGGGCTGCTCACAGATACGCAGTATTTT
V gene: TRBV7-2; D gene: .; clone size: .; J gene: TRBJ2-5; CDR3 protein: CASTPGGPSRETQYF; CDR3 DNA: TGTGCCAGCACCCCCGGGGGTCCTAGCCGAGAGACCCAGTACTTC
V gene: TRBV19; D gene: .; clone size: few; J gene: TRBJ1-3; CDR3 protein: CASTSSGNTIYF; CDR3 DNA: TGTGCCAGCACGAGCTCTGGAAACACCATATATTTT
V gene: TRBV30; D gene: TRBD1; clone size: few; J gene: TRBJ1-5; CDR3 protein: CAWRTGGNQPQHF; CDR3 DNA: TGTGCCTGGAGGACAGGGGGTAATCAGCCCCAGCATTTT
V gene: TRBV5-1; D gene: TRBD1; clone size: few; J gene: TRBJ2-5; CDR3 protein: CASSFDREKTQYF; CDR3 DNA: TGCGCCAGCAGCTTCGACAGGGAAAAGACCCAGTACTTC
V gene: TRBV5-1; D gene: .; clone size: .; J gene: TRBJ1-1; CDR3 protein: CASSSPATEAFF; CDR3 DNA: TGCGCCAGCAGCTCCCCCGCCACTGAAGCTTTCTTT
V gene: TRBV6-6; D gene: .; clone size: few; J gene: TRBJ2-5; CDR3 protein: CATGTYETQYF; CDR3 DNA: TGTGCCACCGGGACATATGAGACCCAGTACTTC
V gene: TRBV2; D gene: TRBD2; clone size: .; J gene: TRBJ2-7; CDR3 protein: CASSDGGAEFPQYF; CDR3 DNA: TGTGCCAGCAGTGACGGGGGGGCGGAATTCCCCCAATACTTC
V gene: TRBV30; D gene: TRBD1; clone size: .; J gene: TRBJ2-1; CDR3 protein: CAWSRDWTGFEQFF; CDR3 DNA: TGTGCCTGGAGTAGAGATTGGACAGGGTTTGAGCAGTTCTTC
V gene: TRBV30; D gene: TRBD2; clone size: few; J gene: TRBJ2-7; CDR3 protein: CAWSVGGYEQYF; CDR3 DNA: TGTGCCTGGAGTGTGGGGGGGTACGAGCAGTACTTC
V gene: TRBV7-6; D gene: .; clone size: few; J gene: TRBJ2-5; CDR3 protein: CASRQTTAGETQYF; CDR3 DNA: TGTGCCAGCAGACAGACGACAGCCGGAGAGACCCAGTACTTC
V gene: TRBV29-1; D gene: .; clone size: few; J gene: TRBJ1-1; CDR3 protein: CSVPRVGGNEAFF; CDR3 DNA: TGCAGCGTTCCCAGGGTGGGTGGGAATGAAGCTTTCTTT